These 7 T cell receptor beta chains share one sample of origin, sequenced in a study of vaccination effects on CD4 cells after COVID-19. Their target antigens are unknown. The method was immunoSEQ multiplex PCR; TCRdb's version includes in-frame clones alone and lacks a portion of them. The sample carries 30,000 to 40,000 clones, approximately 76% recorded once. Sequencing in the ViraFEST assay came after antigen-specific CD4+ T cells had been expanded with viral peptide pools, which were used to stimulate PBMC. Having been cultured for roughly 9 days, the cells underwent CD4+ T cell isolation. As their vaccination, participants received two doses of either BNT162b2 or mRNA-1273. The sample consisted of CD4+ T cells from PBMCs cultured with HCoV-229E spike peptides, taken after COVID-19 vaccination. The receptors stem from a human donor who received a COVID-19 vaccine.

The V call is TRBV3-1 (or the pseudogene TRBV3-2), the J call TRBJ2-5; no clear D. Germline V gives CDR1 LGHDT, CDR2 YNNKEL (reference sequence). The CDR3 runs to 12 residues. The V and J ends lost 4 bases and 0 bases respectively, with 3 bases between them. The CDR3 region has the DNA TGTGCCAGCAGCCCGTACCAAGAGACCCAGTACTTC. This codes for CASSPYQETQYF.

The rearrangement uses TRBV14 and TRBJ1-6; D is unclear. V was trimmed by 0 bases and J by 9 bases, leaving 9 bases between them. Per germline, CDR1 SGHDN and CDR2 FVKESK. This CDR3 has 14 amino acids. The CDR3 is CASSQEPRGSPLHF. DNA of the CDR3: TGTGCCAGCAGCCAAGAACCCCGGGGTTCACCCCTCCACTTT.

The chain carries TRBV6-1 and TRBJ2-7; 7 bases align to TRBD2. Per the germline V gene, CDR1 is MNHNS and CDR2 is SASEGT. J lost 3 bases, V lost 1 base, and 3 bases had no gene match. This CDR3 has 14 amino acids. CDR3 coding DNA: TGTGCCAGCAGTGAAGGGACTAGTAACTACGAGCAGTACTTC. Its translation is CASSEGTSNYEQYF.

The V and J genes are TRBV25-1 and TRBJ2-7, with TRBD2 matching over 8 bases. The ends lost 2 bases at V and 3 bases at J; junction bases unmatched: 9. CDR1 is MGHDK and CDR2 is SYGVNS in the germline V gene. There are 16 residues in the CDR3. This CDR3 is CASSEGVASGFYEQYF. Here the CDR3 DNA reads TGTGCCAGCAGTGAAGGGGTGGCTAGCGGGTTCTACGAGCAGTACTTC.

CDR3 DNA: TGTGCCAGCAGCCAAGCTACCGGGACCTCTGGAAACACCATATATTTT. Its translation: CASSQATGTSGNTIYF. V usage is TRBV4-2 and J usage is TRBJ1-3; the D gene is possibly TRBD1 (5 bases). Per the germline V gene, CDR1 is LGHNA and CDR2 is YNFKEQ. The CDR3 loop spans 16 amino acids. Trimming took off 1 base at V and 0 bases at J, with 10 bases between the two ends.

The chain recombines TRBV5-1 with TRBJ2-2, with TRBD1 matching over 11 bases. V shed 3 bases and J 5 bases; nucleotides not matched to a gene: 3. The length of the CDR3 is 15 residues. Looked up from germline, CDR1 is SGHRS and CDR2 is YFSETQ. In DNA form, the CDR3 reads TGCGCCAGCAGCTGGGGACAGGGGGGAACCGGGGAGCTGTTTTTT. Protein product: CASSWGQGGTGELFF.

This chain links TRBV14 with TRBJ2-2, with TRBD1 identical over 9 bases. This CDR3 region has 16 residues. V dropped 3 bases and J dropped 7; count of bases not matched to a gene: 9. Germline values: CDR1 SGHDN, CDR2 FVKESK. This chain's CDR3 is CASSQFTGGAGGELFF. The CDR3 DNA reads TGTGCCAGCAGCCAGTTTACAGGGGGCGCAGGCGGGGAGCTGTTTTTT.